Sequencing of this T cell receptor beta chain was carried out in a study of vaccination and CD4 T cells after COVID-19. The Oncomine TCR Beta short-read assay was applied to DNA of cultured CD4+ T cells. TCRdb fed the PCR reads into MiXCR, producing one record per CDR3 protein. The sample yields about 9,700 distinct CDR3 sequences, around 68% seen once. Treatment noted: approximately nine-day PBMC culture with coronavirus spike peptide pools or control peptides (ViraFEST assay). For this clonotype: Its antigen is still unknown.

This clonotype originated in a human donor who had recovered from COVID-19. Sequencing was carried out using CD4+ T cells from blood, cultured in vitro.

The CDR3 reads CSATTGNQPQHF. CDR3 DNA sequence: TGCAGTGCTACTACAGGGAATCAGCCCCAGCATTTT. This rearrangement joins TRBV20-1 to TRBJ1-5; D is perhaps TRBD1 (6 bases). Germline V CDR1 and CDR2: DFQATT, SNEGSKA (reference sequence). V was cut by 4 bases and J by 4 bases, with 8 bases left in between. This CDR3 spans 12 amino acids.